This record covers a single T cell receptor (beta chain). From the 5' RACE reads, TCRdb called clonotypes with MiXCR, one entry per CDR3 protein. The data hold under 300,000 distinct CDR3 sequences, with 16% observed a single time. Germline CDR1 is DFQATT and CDR2 is SNEGSKA (reference sequence). The CDR3 spans 12 residues. V lost 3 bases to trimming and J lost 6 bases; unmatched junction nucleotides: 1. This record belongs to a study of T-cell memory formation after mild COVID-19. This clonotype originated in a man between 18 and 35 years old who had mild COVID-19 (a few samples of this study predate the infection). Cell type and time point are not known. Input material: PBMCs or a T cell subset sorted from them (not recorded which). V and J are TRBV20-1 and TRBJ2-1; TRBD2 matches 8 bases. The CDR3 protein is CSASSGGNEQFF. CDR3 sequence (DNA): TGCAGTGCTAGCAGCGGGGGCAATGAGCAGTTCTTC.